These T cell receptor beta chains were read from a single sample in a study of resident and recirculating memory T cells in vitiligo. Here immunoSEQ multiplex PCR was the method, and the copy in TCRdb shows in-frame clones only, minus some. The sample consists of tens of thousands of clones, approximately 89% of them appearing once. Sequencing input: blood. All receptors come from a male donor with vitiligo. Both conserved end residues are part of each CDR3. D genes are given only for firm matches. Some rows mark clone size as missing; the rest say once, few, many or name a class of expanded clone.

d_call: .; j_call: TRBJ1-5; clone_size: .; v_call: TRBV10-3; cdr3_aa: CAIRAGAGQPQHF; cdr3_nt: TGTGCCATCAGGGCGGGGGCGGGACAGCCCCAGCATTTT
d_call: .; j_call: TRBJ1-1; clone_size: .; v_call: TRBV30; cdr3_aa: CAWIQGPWNTEAFF; cdr3_nt: TGTGCCTGGATTCAGGGGCCTTGGAACACTGAAGCTTTCTTT
d_call: TRBD2; j_call: TRBJ2-3; clone_size: .; v_call: TRBV4-3; cdr3_aa: CASSQDHASGARSDTQYF; cdr3_nt: TGCGCCAGCAGCCAAGACCACGCTAGCGGGGCCCGTTCGGATACGCAGTATTTT
d_call: .; j_call: TRBJ1-6; clone_size: .; v_call: TRBV4-1; cdr3_aa: CASSPGVGSPLHF; cdr3_nt: TGCGCCAGCAGCCCAGGGGTAGGATCACCCCTCCACTTT
d_call: .; j_call: TRBJ1-5; clone_size: .; v_call: TRBV28; cdr3_aa: CASSLFGSGSWGGPQHF; cdr3_nt: TGTGCCAGCAGTTTATTCGGGAGCGGAAGCTGGGGAGGGCCCCAGCATTTT
d_call: .; j_call: TRBJ2-7; clone_size: .; v_call: TRBV6-5; cdr3_aa: CASLGWRGGSYEQYF; cdr3_nt: TGTGCCAGCCTAGGTTGGAGGGGGGGCTCCTACGAGCAGTACTTC
d_call: .; j_call: TRBJ1-6; clone_size: few; v_call: TRBV28; cdr3_aa: CASSALSLGDSPLHF; cdr3_nt: TGTGCCAGCAGCGCCCTCTCATTGGGAGATTCACCCCTCCACTTT
d_call: .; j_call: TRBJ1-1; clone_size: .; v_call: TRBV6-5; cdr3_aa: CASSPRAQLNTEAFF; cdr3_nt: TGTGCCAGCAGCCCCAGGGCCCAGCTGAACACTGAAGCTTTCTTT
d_call: TRBD1; j_call: TRBJ1-2; clone_size: .; v_call: TRBV18; cdr3_aa: CASSPPGQSDGYTF; cdr3_nt: TGTGCCAGCTCACCACCGGGACAGAGCGATGGCTACACCTTC
d_call: TRBD1; j_call: TRBJ1-1; clone_size: once; v_call: TRBV27; cdr3_aa: CASSPTQGEQRDTEAFF; cdr3_nt: TGTGCCAGCAGTCCAACACAGGGGGAGCAACGGGACACTGAAGCTTTCTTT
d_call: .; j_call: TRBJ2-7; clone_size: .; v_call: TRBV4-2; cdr3_aa: CASSQDREQYF; cdr3_nt: TGTGCCAGCAGCCAAGATAGAGAGCAGTACTTC
d_call: .; j_call: TRBJ1-2; clone_size: .; v_call: TRBV28; cdr3_aa: CASSAEDRPHTF; cdr3_nt: TGTGCCAGCAGTGCCGAGGACAGACCCCACACCTTC
d_call: TRBD2; j_call: TRBJ2-1; clone_size: once; v_call: TRBV9; cdr3_aa: CASTPTSGTYNEQFF; cdr3_nt: TGTGCCAGCACCCCAACTAGCGGGACCTACAATGAGCAGTTCTTC
d_call: .; j_call: TRBJ1-5; clone_size: .; v_call: TRBV25-1; cdr3_aa: CASSDGGEGNQPQHF; cdr3_nt: TGTGCCAGCAGTGATGGGGGGGAGGGCAATCAGCCCCAGCATTTT
d_call: TRBD2; j_call: TRBJ2-5; clone_size: .; v_call: TRBV18; cdr3_aa: CASSPRLAGGQETQYF; cdr3_nt: TGTGCCAGCTCACCACGGCTAGCGGGCGGTCAAGAGACCCAGTACTTC
d_call: .; j_call: TRBJ2-7; clone_size: .; v_call: TRBV7-3; cdr3_aa: CASSLREGEEQYF; cdr3_nt: TGTGCCAGCAGCTTAAGGGAGGGGGAGGAGCAGTACTTC
d_call: TRBD1; j_call: TRBJ2-1; clone_size: many; v_call: TRBV6-4; cdr3_aa: CASSESRTGDYNEQFF; cdr3_nt: TGTGCCAGCAGTGAAAGTCGGACAGGGGATTACAATGAGCAGTTCTTC
d_call: TRBD2; j_call: TRBJ2-3; clone_size: .; v_call: TRBV6-4; cdr3_aa: CASSDSRTSGEADTQYF; cdr3_nt: TGTGCCAGCAGTGACTCCAGGACTAGCGGGGAGGCAGATACGCAGTATTTT
d_call: TRBD1; j_call: TRBJ1-1; clone_size: .; v_call: TRBV6-1; cdr3_aa: CASSDTRPGGIPGEAFF; cdr3_nt: TGTGCCAGCAGTGACACCAGGCCAGGGGGCATACCAGGTGAAGCTTTCTTT
d_call: .; j_call: TRBJ2-3; clone_size: .; v_call: TRBV18; cdr3_aa: CASSPSVSSTDTQYF; cdr3_nt: TGTGCCAGCTCCCCGTCAGTCAGTAGCACAGATACGCAGTATTTT
d_call: .; j_call: TRBJ2-4; clone_size: .; v_call: TRBV7-2; cdr3_aa: CASRDGGSKNIQYF; cdr3_nt: TGTGCCAGCCGGGACGGGGGATCGAAAAACATTCAGTACTTC
d_call: TRBD2; j_call: TRBJ2-5; clone_size: once; v_call: TRBV4-3; cdr3_aa: CASSRNTGGPETQYF; cdr3_nt: TGCGCCAGCAGCCGGAACACGGGGGGGCCGGAGACCCAGTACTTC
d_call: TRBD2; j_call: TRBJ2-1; clone_size: .; v_call: TRBV28; cdr3_aa: CASSGSGGHYNEQFF; cdr3_nt: TGTGCCAGCAGTGGTAGCGGGGGGCACTACAATGAGCAGTTCTTC
d_call: .; j_call: TRBJ2-2; clone_size: once; v_call: TRBV15; cdr3_aa: CATSRDRGSGDTGELFF; cdr3_nt: TGTGCCACCAGCAGAGATCGGGGGAGTGGGGACACCGGGGAGCTGTTTTTT
d_call: TRBD1; j_call: TRBJ2-7; clone_size: .; v_call: TRBV6-1; cdr3_aa: CASRETGTGVFYEQYF; cdr3_nt: TGTGCCAGCAGGGAAACCGGGACAGGGGTTTTCTACGAGCAGTACTTC
d_call: .; j_call: TRBJ1-5; clone_size: .; v_call: TRBV21-1; cdr3_aa: CASRAVRQGENTDNQPQHF; cdr3_nt: TGTGCCAGCAGAGCGGTGAGACAGGGTGAAAACACAGACAATCAGCCCCAGCATTTT
d_call: .; j_call: TRBJ1-1; clone_size: .; v_call: TRBV4-3; cdr3_aa: CASSQDRTVIGEAFF; cdr3_nt: TGCGCCAGCAGCCAAGATCGGACAGTAATAGGGGAAGCTTTCTTT
d_call: TRBD1; j_call: TRBJ1-6; clone_size: .; v_call: TRBV6-4; cdr3_aa: CASSGTGNSPLHF; cdr3_nt: TGTGCCAGCAGTGGGACAGGGAATTCACCCCTCCACTTT
d_call: .; j_call: TRBJ1-1; clone_size: .; v_call: TRBV7-9; cdr3_aa: CASSLSVVNTEAFF; cdr3_nt: TGTGCCAGCAGCTTATCGGTAGTGAACACTGAAGCTTTCTTT
d_call: .; j_call: TRBJ2-7; clone_size: .; v_call: TRBV7-9; cdr3_aa: CASSLVAEYYEQYF; cdr3_nt: TGTGCCAGCAGCTTAGTAGCAGAATATTACGAGCAGTACTTC
d_call: TRBD1; j_call: TRBJ1-6; clone_size: .; v_call: TRBV7-2; cdr3_aa: CASSLEGQGTDSPLHF; cdr3_nt: TGTGCCAGCAGCTTAGAGGGACAGGGTACGGATTCACCCCTCCACTTT
d_call: TRBD2; j_call: TRBJ2-3; clone_size: .; v_call: TRBV5-1; cdr3_aa: CASSLSSGGADTQYF; cdr3_nt: TGCGCCAGCAGCTTGAGTAGCGGGGGGGCGGATACGCAGTATTTT
d_call: TRBD1; j_call: TRBJ2-7; clone_size: .; v_call: TRBV19; cdr3_aa: CASSLGQGSYEQYF; cdr3_nt: TGTGCCAGTAGTTTGGGACAGGGTTCCTACGAGCAGTACTTC
d_call: TRBD2; j_call: TRBJ2-7; clone_size: .; v_call: TRBV7-2; cdr3_aa: CASTIPGDYYEQYF; cdr3_nt: TGTGCCAGCACCATTCCGGGGGACTACTACGAGCAGTACTTC
d_call: TRBD1; j_call: TRBJ2-7; clone_size: .; v_call: TRBV9; cdr3_aa: CASSKTGATPSEQYF; cdr3_nt: TGTGCCAGCAGCAAGACAGGGGCGACCCCAAGCGAGCAGTACTTC
d_call: .; j_call: TRBJ1-5; clone_size: .; v_call: TRBV19; cdr3_aa: CASSPGLEQPQHF; cdr3_nt: TGTGCCAGTAGCCCTGGGTTGGAGCAGCCCCAGCATTTT
d_call: TRBD1; j_call: TRBJ1-5; clone_size: .; v_call: TRBV7-8; cdr3_aa: CASSLTDREPEVPQHF; cdr3_nt: TGTGCCAGCAGCCTGACGGACAGGGAACCTGAGGTTCCCCAGCATTTT
d_call: .; j_call: TRBJ1-1; clone_size: .; v_call: TRBV27; cdr3_aa: CASSLGRGYTEAFF; cdr3_nt: TGTGCCAGCAGTTTGGGCAGGGGATACACTGAAGCTTTCTTT
d_call: TRBD2; j_call: TRBJ2-1; clone_size: .; v_call: TRBV4-2; cdr3_aa: CASSHHFGTSGVRGTNEQFF; cdr3_nt: TGTGCCAGCAGCCATCATTTTGGGACTAGCGGGGTAAGAGGGACCAATGAGCAGTTCTTC
d_call: TRBD1; j_call: TRBJ2-3; clone_size: .; v_call: TRBV11-3; cdr3_aa: CASSRSRTGDTDTQYF; cdr3_nt: TGTGCCAGCAGCCGAAGTAGGACAGGGGACACAGATACGCAGTATTTT
d_call: .; j_call: TRBJ1-3; clone_size: once; v_call: TRBV4-2; cdr3_aa: CASSRGTLGNTIYF; cdr3_nt: TGTGCCAGCAGCCGCGGGACCCTGGGAAACACCATATATTTT